This TCR beta chain came from a study of CD8+CD57+ T cells in acquired aplastic anemia. Germline-derived CDR1 and CDR2 are MNHEY and SMNVEV (reference sequence). This CDR3 region has 14 residues. The V and J ends lost 1 base and 6 bases respectively, with 12 bases between them. With respect to this clonotype: Its antigen is still unknown.

The use of genomic DNA as template underpinned the TCR beta VDJ and CDR3 profiling. TCRdb reanalysed the reads using MiXCR and keeps one entry per CDR3 protein. This table has over 150,000 distinct CDR3 sequences, more than 60% appearing once. CD8+CD57+ cell expansion had been shown by flow cytometry in patients chosen for sequencing. Findings of the study overall: CD8+ Simpson's diversity did not differ significantly between patients and controls.

The TCR comes from a human donor with aplastic anemia. This chain connects TRBV27 to TRBJ1-1; D remains unclear. The material sequenced was sorted CD4+, CD8+, or CD8+CD57+ T cells (not recorded which) from PBMCs. The CDR3 protein is CASSLLGSPAEAFF. The CDR3, as DNA: TGTGCCAGCAGTTTATTGGGGTCCCCCGCTGAAGCTTTCTTT.